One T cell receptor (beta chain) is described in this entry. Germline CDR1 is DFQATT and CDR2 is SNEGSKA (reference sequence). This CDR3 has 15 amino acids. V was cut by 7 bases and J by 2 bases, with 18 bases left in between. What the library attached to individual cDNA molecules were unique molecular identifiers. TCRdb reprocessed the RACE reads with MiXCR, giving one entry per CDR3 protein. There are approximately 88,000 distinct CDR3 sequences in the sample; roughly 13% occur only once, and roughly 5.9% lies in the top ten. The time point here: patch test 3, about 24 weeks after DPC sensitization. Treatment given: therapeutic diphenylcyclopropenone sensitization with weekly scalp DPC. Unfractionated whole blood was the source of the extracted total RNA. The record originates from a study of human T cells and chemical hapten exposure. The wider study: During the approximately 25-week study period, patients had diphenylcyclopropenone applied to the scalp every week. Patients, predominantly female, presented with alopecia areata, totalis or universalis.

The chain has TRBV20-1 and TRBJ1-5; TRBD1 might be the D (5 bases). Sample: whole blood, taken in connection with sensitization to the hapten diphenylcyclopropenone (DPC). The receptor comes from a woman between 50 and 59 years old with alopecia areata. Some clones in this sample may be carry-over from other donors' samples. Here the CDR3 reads CSVLVGVIGNQPQHF. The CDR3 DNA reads TGCAGTGTCCTAGTGGGGGTTATAGGCAATCAGCCCCAGCATTTT.